The 23 T cell receptor beta chains presented below share a single source sample, sequenced in a study of control samples from healthy donors and cancer patients. Libraries were prepared by immunoSEQ multiplex PCR; TCRdb keeps only in-frame clonotypes and omits some of them. The top ten clones hold approximately 7.6% of a sample with approximately 85,000 clones, about 89% of them seen once. Sequenced material: blood. These receptors came from a woman aged 60-75 years in good health.

In regard to this clone: Sequence at one end of the junction differs from germline and may be a read error. The same CDR3 can be traced to other DNA sequences in this sample. The chain carries TRBV19 and TRBJ2-7; 10 nucleotides match TRBD2. This CDR3 contains 15 residues. CDR1 LNHDA and CDR2 SQIVND come from the germline V gene (reference sequence). The CDR3 here is CASSIRASGRHEQYF. In nucleotides, the CDR3 is TGTGCCAGTAGTATTAGGGCTAGCGGGAGACACGAGCAATACTTC.

The chain carries TRBV4-2 and TRBJ2-7, with no clear D. The germline V gene encodes CDR1 LGHNA and CDR2 YNFKEQ. The CDR3 contains 16 residues. The V and J ends lost 1 base and 0 bases respectively, with 13 bases between them. In DNA, the CDR3 is TGTGCCAGCAGCCAAGTTTCGTCCGCGAGCTCCTACGAGCAGTACTTC. This encodes CASSQVSSASSYEQYF.

The J gene is TRBJ1-1, the V gene TRBV28; D gene uncertain. The CDR3 extends over 14 amino acids. The germline CDR1 and CDR2 sequences are MDHEN and SYDVKM. V gave up 2 bases and J gave up 3 bases, with 10 bases separating them. For the CDR3, the DNA is TGTGCCAGCAGTTTAGGGGTTCGGGACACTGAAGCTTTCTTT. This codes for CASSLGVRDTEAFF.

This chain connects TRBV20-1 to TRBJ2-1; D is ambiguous. V was pared by 3 bases and J by 5 bases, with 14 bases between. This CDR3 region has 14 residues. Looked up from germline, CDR1 is DFQATT and CDR2 is SNEGSKA (reference sequence). CDR3 sequence: CSASIGSLHNEQFF. The CDR3 DNA is TGCAGTGCTAGTATCGGCAGCTTACACAATGAGCAGTTCTTC.

V gene TRBV6-5 combines with J gene TRBJ1-1; 9 positions agree with TRBD1. Germline trimming cut 6 bases from V and 4 bases from J; bases unmatched to any gene: 9. Germline CDR1 is MNHEY and CDR2 is SVGAGI. The CDR3 runs to 15 residues. The CDR3 reads CASRHRGREGTEAFF. CDR3 sequence (DNA): TGTGCCAGCAGACACAGGGGGCGCGAGGGCACTGAAGCTTTCTTT.

The genes are TRBV2 and TRBJ1-5; 7 positions agree with TRBD1. This CDR3 is 15 amino acids long. The V segment lost 7 bases and the J segment 3 bases; nucleotides outside the gene matches: 9. CDR1 and CDR2 (germline): SNHLY, FYNNEI. CDR3 residues: CASTNWGQNNQPQHF. For the CDR3, the DNA is TGTGCCAGCACGAACTGGGGACAGAACAATCAGCCCCAGCATTTT.

The J gene is TRBJ2-5, the V gene TRBV20-1, with D hard to call. The CDR3 is 11 residues long. The germline CDR1 and CDR2 sequences are DFQATT and SNEGSKA (reference sequence). V lost 3 bases and J lost 1, with 3 bases in between. As DNA, the CDR3 is TGCAGTGCTAGTCCCCAAGAGACCCAGTACTTC. It yields the protein CSASPQETQYF.

This chain connects TRBV27 to TRBJ2-1; possibly TRBD1 for D (6 bases). This CDR3 region has 15 residues. Germline CDR1 reads MNHEY; CDR2 reads SMNVEV (reference sequence). The V end lost 9 bases, the J end lost 8 bases, and 23 bases lay between the germline ends. The CDR3 loop is CASPALRTAWDEQFF. DNA of the CDR3: TGTGCCAGTCCAGCGCTCAGGACAGCCTGGGATGAGCAGTTCTTC.

This clone was counted between two and nine times. The chain has TRBV6-6 and TRBJ1-6; no firm D call. The CDR3 sequence is 17 residues long. Germline-derived CDR1 and CDR2 are MNHNY and SVGAGI (reference sequence). V lost 5 bases, J lost 7 bases, and 21 bases lay in between. CDR3 residues: CASSRAFPGQANSPLHF. The CDR3 bases are TGTGCCAGCAGTCGCGCATTTCCGGGCCAGGCAAATTCACCCCTCCACTTT.

This chain links TRBV6-6 with TRBJ1-1, with TRBD1 matching 11 bases. V was clipped by 5 bases and J by 3 bases; unmatched bases: 8. The CDR3 is 16 amino acids. The germline gives CDR1 MNHNY, CDR2 SVGAGI (reference sequence). The CDR3 coding sequence is TGTGCCAGCAGTGTTTCCTCGGGACAGGGGGACACTGAAGCTTTCTTT. This translates into CASSVSSGQGDTEAFF.

This sequence joins TRBV2 and TRBJ2-7, with TRBD2 matching 7 bases. Losses at the gene ends were 7 bases for V and 7 bases for J; bases not matched to a gene: 16. The CDR3 has 15 residues. CDR1 is SNHLY and CDR2 is FYNNEI in the germline V gene. CDR3 sequence reads: CASIPRLVGLGEQYF. In nucleotides, the CDR3 is TGTGCCAGCATTCCTAGACTGGTCGGACTAGGGGAGCAGTACTTC.

The chain joins TRBV7-9 to TRBJ1-2; 8 bases are a match to TRBD1. This CDR3 contains 15 residues. Germline values: CDR1 SEHNR, CDR2 FQNEAQ (reference sequence). V dropped 1 base and J dropped 4; count of bases not matched to a gene: 5. In nucleotides, the CDR3 is TGTGCCAGCAGCTTAGATGACAGGGGATTCTATGGCTACACCTTC. This translates into CASSLDDRGFYGYTF.

The V gene is TRBV18, the J gene TRBJ1-4, with 8 bases identical to TRBD1. With 0 bases clipped from V and 5 bases from J, the junction kept 5 bases outside the gene matches. The CDR3 loop spans 16 amino acids. Germline V lookup: CDR1 KGHSH, CDR2 LQKENI. In DNA, the CDR3 is TGTGCCAGCTCACCACCTGGGGACAGGATAAATGAAAAACTGTTTTTT. This sequence encodes CASSPPGDRINEKLFF.

The CDR3 DNA reads TGTGCCATCCCTACCGGTTGGGATGGCTACACCTTC. This codes for CAIPTGWDGYTF. The chain is built from TRBV10-3 and TRBJ1-2; D is unresolved. Germline-derived CDR1 and CDR2 are ENHRY and SYGVKD. This CDR3 spans 12 amino acids. Between the trimmed V and J ends, which lost 8 bases and 6 bases, there was a span of 13 bases.

A single count supports this clone. The chain links TRBV5-1 to TRBJ1-1; 7 nucleotides match TRBD1. This CDR3 has 15 amino acids. Trimming cost V 0 bases and J 7 bases; bases outside gene matches: 9. CDR1 SGHRS and CDR2 YFSETQ come from the germline V gene. DNA for the CDR3: TGCGCCAGCAGCTTGGCCTGGCAGGGGGAGAGTGAAGCTTTCTTT. It translates to CASSLAWQGESEAFF. The full variable domain, with the rest looked up from reference TRBV5-1 and TRBJ1-1, is KAGVTQTPRYLIKTRGQQVTLSCSPISGHRSVSWYQQTPGQGLQFLFEYFSETQRNKGNFPGRFSGRQFSNSRSEMNVSTLELGDSALYLCASSLAWQGESEAFFGQGTRLTVV.

V usage is TRBV5-4 and J usage is TRBJ2-5, with D tentatively TRBD2 (5 bases). V lost 1 base and J lost 4, with 5 bases in between. Germline CDR1 and CDR2: SGHNT and YYREEE (reference sequence). This CDR3 spans 12 amino acids. In nucleotides, the CDR3 is TGTGCCAGCAGCTTGCGGGGAGAGACCCAGTACTTC. Encoded protein: CASSLRGETQYF.

The J gene is TRBJ2-4, the V gene TRBV28; D not certain. Trimming removed 4 bases from V and 0 bases from J, with 10 bases in between. Germline V gene sequence: CDR1 MDHEN, CDR2 SYDVKM. The CDR3 covers 15 residues. The CDR3 sequence: CASSSQALAKNIQYF. In DNA form, the CDR3 reads TGTGCCAGCAGTTCCCAAGCACTAGCCAAAAACATTCAGTACTTC. Full variable domain (rest looked up from reference TRBV28 and TRBJ2-4): DVKVTQSSRYLVKRTGEKVFLECVQDMDHENMFWYRQDPGLGLRLIYFSYDVKMKEKGDIPEGYSVSREKKERFSLILESASTNQTSMYLCASSSQALAKNIQYFGAGTRLSVL.

The CDR3 region is CASRPGLGDYEQYF. In DNA, the CDR3 is TGTGCCAGCAGACCGGGACTAGGGGACTACGAGCAGTACTTC. This rearrangement joins TRBV2 to TRBJ2-7; 8 nucleotides agree with TRBD2. CDR1 is SNHLY, CDR2 FYNNEI, per germline. The V gene end was trimmed by 6 bases and the J gene end by 3 bases; junction bases not matched to a gene: 7. The CDR3 consists of 14 residues.

The gene calls are TRBV28 and TRBJ1-1; TRBD1 agrees at 7 bases. This CDR3 is built from 14 residues. The V gene's germline CDR1 is MDHEN and CDR2 SYDVKM. The V gene end was trimmed by 5 bases and the J gene end by 3 bases; junction bases not matched to a gene: 6. This chain's CDR3 is CASSAGGEYTEAFF. The DNA for the CDR3 is TGTGCCAGCAGTGCAGGGGGGGAGTACACTGAAGCTTTCTTT.

This sequence joins TRBV2 and TRBJ2-2, with a tentative D call TRBD1 (6 bases). The CDR3 extends over 16 amino acids. The germline CDR1 and CDR2 sequences are SNHLY and FYNNEI. The V and J ends lost 3 bases and 6 bases respectively, with 17 bases between them. CDR3 bases: TGTGCCAGCAGTGAGCTCGGGGCAGGGGTGGCCGGGGAGCTGTTTTTT. Translated: CASSELGAGVAGELFF.

The rearrangement links TRBV10-3 to TRBJ1-4; 7 positions agree with TRBD1. Germline lookup yields CDR1 ENHRY and CDR2 SYGVKD. This CDR3 spans 13 amino acids. The V and J ends lost 3 bases and 7 bases, in that order; junction bases with no gene match: 2. CDR3 bases: TGTGCCATCAGTGAAAACAGGGGTGAAAAACTGTTTTTT. Translation: CAISENRGEKLFF.

The rearrangement links TRBV7-6 to TRBJ1-2; a possible D gene is TRBD1 (6 bases). This CDR3 region has 16 residues. Germline V lookup: CDR1 SGHVS, CDR2 FNYEAQ. The V end was cut by 5 bases, the J end by 2 bases, with 18 bases between. CDR3 protein: CASSPKPSGQNYGYTF. The CDR3 DNA reads as TGTGCCAGCAGCCCAAAACCGAGCGGACAGAACTATGGCTACACCTTC. The full variable domain, completed using reference TRBV7-6 and TRBJ1-2, is GAGVSQSPRYKVTKRGQDVALRCDPISGHVSLYWYRQALGQGPEFLTYFNYEAQQDKSGLPNDRFSAERPEGSISTLTIQRTEQRDSAMYRCASSPKPSGQNYGYTFGSGTRLTVV.

V is TRBV10-1 and J is TRBJ1-2; the D is unclear. The germline V gene encodes CDR1 WNHNN and CDR2 SYGVQD (reference sequence). The V gene lost 5 bases and the J gene lost 2 bases, with 9 bases spanning the gap. CDR3 size: 13 residues. The CDR3 spells CASSNHPNYGYTF. As DNA, the CDR3 is TGCGCCAGCAGTAACCATCCCAACTATGGCTACACCTTC.